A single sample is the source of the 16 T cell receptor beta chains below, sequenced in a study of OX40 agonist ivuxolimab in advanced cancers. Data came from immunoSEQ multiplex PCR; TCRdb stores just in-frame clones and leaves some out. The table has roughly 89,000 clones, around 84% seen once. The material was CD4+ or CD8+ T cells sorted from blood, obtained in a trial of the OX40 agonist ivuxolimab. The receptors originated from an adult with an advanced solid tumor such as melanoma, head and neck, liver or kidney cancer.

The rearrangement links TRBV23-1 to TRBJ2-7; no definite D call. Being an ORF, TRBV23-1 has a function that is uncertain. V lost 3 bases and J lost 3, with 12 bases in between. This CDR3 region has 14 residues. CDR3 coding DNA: TGCGCCAGCAGTCATGAGACTCAATTCTACGAGCAGTACTTC. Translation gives CASSHETQFYEQYF.

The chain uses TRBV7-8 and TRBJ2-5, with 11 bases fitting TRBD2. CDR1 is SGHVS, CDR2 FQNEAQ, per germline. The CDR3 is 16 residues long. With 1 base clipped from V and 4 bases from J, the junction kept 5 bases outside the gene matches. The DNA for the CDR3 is TGTGCCAGCAGCTTAGGCGCCGGGACTAGCGGAGAGACCCAGTACTTC. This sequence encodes CASSLGAGTSGETQYF.

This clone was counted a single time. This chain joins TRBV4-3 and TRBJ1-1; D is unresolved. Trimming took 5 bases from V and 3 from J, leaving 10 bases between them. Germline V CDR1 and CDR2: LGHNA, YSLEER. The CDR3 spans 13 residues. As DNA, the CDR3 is TGCGCCAGCAGCTCTGTCGTGCACACTGAAGCTTTCTTT. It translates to CASSSVVHTEAFF.

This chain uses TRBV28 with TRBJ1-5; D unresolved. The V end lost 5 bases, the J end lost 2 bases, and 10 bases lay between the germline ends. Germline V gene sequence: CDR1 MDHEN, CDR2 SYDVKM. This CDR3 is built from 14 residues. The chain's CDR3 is CASSTYQGNQPQHF. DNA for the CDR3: TGTGCCAGCAGTACTTACCAGGGCAATCAGCCCCAGCATTTT.

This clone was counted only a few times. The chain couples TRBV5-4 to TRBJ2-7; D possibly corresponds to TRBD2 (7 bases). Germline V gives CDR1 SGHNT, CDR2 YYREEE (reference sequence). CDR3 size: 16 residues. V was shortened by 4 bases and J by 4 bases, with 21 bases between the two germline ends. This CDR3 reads CASSPRGASTTYEQYF. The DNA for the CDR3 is TGTGCCAGCAGCCCCCGGGGGGCGAGCACCACGTACGAGCAGTACTTC.

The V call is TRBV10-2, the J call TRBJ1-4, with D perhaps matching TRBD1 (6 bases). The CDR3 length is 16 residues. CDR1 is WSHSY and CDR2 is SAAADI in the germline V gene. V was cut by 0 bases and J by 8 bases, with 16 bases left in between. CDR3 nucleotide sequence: TGCGCCAGCAGTGAGTCAAGGGGGGCCTCTATGGAAAAACTGTTTTTT. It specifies CASSESRGASMEKLFF.

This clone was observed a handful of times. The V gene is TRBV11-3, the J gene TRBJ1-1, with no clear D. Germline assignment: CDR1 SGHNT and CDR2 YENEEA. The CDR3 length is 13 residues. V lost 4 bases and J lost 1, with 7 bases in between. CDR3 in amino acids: CASSSTGNTEAFF. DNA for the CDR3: TGTGCCAGCAGCTCGACCGGGAACACTGAAGCTTTCTTT.

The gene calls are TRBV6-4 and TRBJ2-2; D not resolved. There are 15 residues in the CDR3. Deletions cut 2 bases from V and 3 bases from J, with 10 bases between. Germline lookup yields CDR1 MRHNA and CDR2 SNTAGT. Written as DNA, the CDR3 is TGTGCCAGCAGTGACCGGCCAAAAGACACCGGGGAGCTGTTTTTT. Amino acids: CASSDRPKDTGELFF.

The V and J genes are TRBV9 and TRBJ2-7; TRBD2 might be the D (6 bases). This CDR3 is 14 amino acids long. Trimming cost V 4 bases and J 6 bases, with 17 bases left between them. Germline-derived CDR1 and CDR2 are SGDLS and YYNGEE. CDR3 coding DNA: TGTGCCAGCAGCCGGAGATGGGGGGAGGTCGAGCAGTACTTC. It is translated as CASSRRWGEVEQYF.

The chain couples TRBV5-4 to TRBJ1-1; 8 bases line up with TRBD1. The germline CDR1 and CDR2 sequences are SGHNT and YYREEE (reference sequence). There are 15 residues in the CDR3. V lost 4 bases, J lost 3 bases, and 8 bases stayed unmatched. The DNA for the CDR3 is TGTGCCAGCAGCGGGCAGGGGGCGAGGGACACTGAAGCTTTCTTT. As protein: CASSGQGARDTEAFF.

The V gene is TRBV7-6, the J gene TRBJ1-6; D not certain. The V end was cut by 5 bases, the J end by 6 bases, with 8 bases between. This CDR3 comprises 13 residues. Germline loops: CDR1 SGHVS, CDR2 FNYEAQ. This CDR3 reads CASSPGLNSPLHF. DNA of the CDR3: TGTGCCAGCAGCCCCGGGCTTAATTCACCCCTCCACTTT.

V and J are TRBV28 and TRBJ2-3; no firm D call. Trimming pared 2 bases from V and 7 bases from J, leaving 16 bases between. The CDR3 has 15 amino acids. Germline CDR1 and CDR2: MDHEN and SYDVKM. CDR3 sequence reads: CASSLRRILGNTQYF. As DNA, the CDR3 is TGTGCCAGCAGTTTACGTAGGATACTGGGGAATACGCAGTATTTT.

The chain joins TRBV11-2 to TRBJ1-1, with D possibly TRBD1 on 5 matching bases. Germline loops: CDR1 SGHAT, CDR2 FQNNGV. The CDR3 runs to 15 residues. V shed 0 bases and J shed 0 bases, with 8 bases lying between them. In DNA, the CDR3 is TGTGCCAGCAGCTTAGATCTCAGGGTGAACACTGAAGCTTTCTTT. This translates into CASSLDLRVNTEAFF.

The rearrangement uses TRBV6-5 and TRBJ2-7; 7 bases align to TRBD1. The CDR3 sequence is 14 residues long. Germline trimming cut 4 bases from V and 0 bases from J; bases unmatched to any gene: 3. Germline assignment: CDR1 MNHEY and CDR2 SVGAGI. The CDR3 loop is CASSLGQNSYEQYF. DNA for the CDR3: TGTGCCAGCAGTTTGGGACAGAACTCCTACGAGCAGTACTTC.

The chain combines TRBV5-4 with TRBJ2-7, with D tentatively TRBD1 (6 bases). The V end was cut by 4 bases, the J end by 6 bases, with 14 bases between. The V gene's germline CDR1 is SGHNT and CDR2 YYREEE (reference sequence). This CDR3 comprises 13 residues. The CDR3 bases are TGTGCCAGCAGCGAAGGGACAAAGGGCGAGCAGTACTTC. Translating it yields CASSEGTKGEQYF.

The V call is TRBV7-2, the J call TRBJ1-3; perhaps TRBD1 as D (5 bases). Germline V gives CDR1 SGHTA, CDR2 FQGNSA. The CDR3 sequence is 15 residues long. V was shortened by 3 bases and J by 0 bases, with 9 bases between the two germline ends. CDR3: CASSLGTRSGNTIYF. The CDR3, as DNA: TGTGCCAGCAGCTTGGGGACGCGCTCTGGAAACACCATATATTTT.